This entry concerns a single T cell receptor (beta chain). Its antigen remains unidentified. This record comes from a study of T cell responses to AZD1222 COVID-19 vaccine. Background on the study: Whether given at about 4 or about 12 weeks, second doses were pooled.

Sequencing used immunoSEQ multiplex PCR; TCRdb keeps in-frame clones, though not all of them. Of about 100,000 clones listed, 93% are singletons. General observations from the study: Repertoire collection took place solely once the T cell response had peaked. Unmutated variant regions reportedly attract nearly half of all spike-specific TCRs. There were mostly white British donors and more females than males, and clonal diversity was possibly underestimated.

The source is an adult in good health. The sequencing used peripheral blood, collected on day 0 of AZD1222 vaccination.

This CDR3 reads CASGSENQPQHF. CDR3 nucleotides: TGTGCCAGTGGGTCTGAGAATCAGCCCCAGCATTTT. The chain uses TRBV12-3 or TRBV12-4 and TRBJ1-5; no firm D call. The CDR3 runs to 12 residues. Trimming cost V 9 bases and J 4 bases, with 10 bases left between them.